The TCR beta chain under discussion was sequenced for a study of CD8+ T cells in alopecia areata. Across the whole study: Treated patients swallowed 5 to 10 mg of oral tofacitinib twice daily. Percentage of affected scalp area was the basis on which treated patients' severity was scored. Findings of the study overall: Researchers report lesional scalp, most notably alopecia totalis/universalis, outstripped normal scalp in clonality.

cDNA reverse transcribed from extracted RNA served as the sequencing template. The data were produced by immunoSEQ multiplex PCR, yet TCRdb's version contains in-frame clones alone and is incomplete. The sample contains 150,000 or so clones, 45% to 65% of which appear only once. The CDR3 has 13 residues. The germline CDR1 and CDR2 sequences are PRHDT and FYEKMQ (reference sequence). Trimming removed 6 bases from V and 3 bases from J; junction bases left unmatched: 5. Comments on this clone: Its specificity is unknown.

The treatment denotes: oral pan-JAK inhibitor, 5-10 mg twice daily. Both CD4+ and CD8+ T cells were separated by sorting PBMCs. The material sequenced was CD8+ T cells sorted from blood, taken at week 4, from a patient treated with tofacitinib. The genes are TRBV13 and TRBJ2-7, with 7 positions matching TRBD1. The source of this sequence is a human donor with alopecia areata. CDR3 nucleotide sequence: TGTGCCAGCAGTACGGGACAGAGCTACGAGCAGTACTTC. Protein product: CASSTGQSYEQYF.